This entry features one T cell receptor beta chain sequence. The antigen remains undetermined. This sample is part of a study of T cell responses to AZD1222 COVID-19 vaccine. Study-wide results and caveats: Most donors were white British, females outnumbered males, and clonal diversity was possibly underestimated. Repertoires in all cases were sampled only once the peak T cell response had passed. Vaccine-associated CD4 TCRs ranged over spike, dominating at 160-218 and 743-854.

The CDR3 runs to 14 residues. V lost 0 bases and J lost 1, with 7 bases in between. CDR1 and CDR2 (germline): SGHRS, YFSETQ. Method: immunoSEQ multiplex PCR; TCRdb's copy keeps in-frame clones and lacks some. Among approximately 110,000 clones listed, 75% to 90% were seen once. The clonotype was recovered from an adult in good health. This sequence joins TRBV5-1 and TRBJ1-1; D not resolved. Sequences were derived from peripheral blood, sampled on day 0 of AZD1222 vaccination. The CDR3 DNA sequence: TGCGCCAGCAGCTTGGCCGCAAAGAACACTGAAGCTTTCTTT. Protein: CASSLAAKNTEAFF.